This entry concerns a single T cell receptor (beta chain). The data stem from a study of sequential checkpoint blockade in melanoma. The data were produced by immunoSEQ multiplex PCR, yet TCRdb's version contains in-frame clones alone and is incomplete. In the table there are some 5,700 clones, roughly a quarter of which are singletons. Germline CDR1 is SGHRS and CDR2 is YFSETQ. The V segment lost 1 base and the J segment 4 bases; nucleotides outside the gene matches: 7. This CDR3 contains 15 residues. Treatment here: randomized to nivolumab then ipilimumab (arm A) or the reverse (arm B). The chain recombines TRBV5-1 with TRBJ2-7; 8 nucleotides align to TRBD2. The TCR originated in a human donor with melanoma. The starting material was tumor tissue (inferred from file names), obtained from a patient given nivolumab and ipilimumab in sequence. Here the CDR3 DNA reads TGCGCCAGCAGCTTGCTTTCCGGCGGGGGGTACGAGCAGTACTTC. Its protein product is CASSLLSGGGYEQYF.